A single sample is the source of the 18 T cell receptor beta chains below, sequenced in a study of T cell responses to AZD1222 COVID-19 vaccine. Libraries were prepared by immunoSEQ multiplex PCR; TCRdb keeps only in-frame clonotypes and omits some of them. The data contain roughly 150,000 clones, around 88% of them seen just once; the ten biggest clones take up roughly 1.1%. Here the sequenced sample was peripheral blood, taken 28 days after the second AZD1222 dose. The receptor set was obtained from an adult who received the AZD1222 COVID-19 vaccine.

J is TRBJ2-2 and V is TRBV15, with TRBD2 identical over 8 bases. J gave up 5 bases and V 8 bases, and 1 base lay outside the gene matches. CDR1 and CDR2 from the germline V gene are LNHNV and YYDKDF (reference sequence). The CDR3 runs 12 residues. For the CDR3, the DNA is TGTGCCACCTCGGGGGGGACCGGGGAGCTGTTTTTT. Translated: CATSGGTGELFF.

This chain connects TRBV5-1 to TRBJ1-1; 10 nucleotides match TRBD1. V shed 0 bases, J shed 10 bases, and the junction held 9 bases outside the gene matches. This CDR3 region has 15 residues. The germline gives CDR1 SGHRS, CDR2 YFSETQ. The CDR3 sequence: CASSLAPGQGNRAFF. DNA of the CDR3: TGCGCCAGCAGCTTGGCCCCGGGACAGGGGAATCGAGCTTTCTTT.

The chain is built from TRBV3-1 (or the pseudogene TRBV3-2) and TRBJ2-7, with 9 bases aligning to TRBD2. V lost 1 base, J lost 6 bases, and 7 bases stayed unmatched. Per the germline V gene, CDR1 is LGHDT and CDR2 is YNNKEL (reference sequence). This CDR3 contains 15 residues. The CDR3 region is CASSQVGGGAGEQYF. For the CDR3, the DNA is TGTGCCAGCAGCCAAGTCGGCGGGGGGGCTGGCGAGCAGTACTTC.

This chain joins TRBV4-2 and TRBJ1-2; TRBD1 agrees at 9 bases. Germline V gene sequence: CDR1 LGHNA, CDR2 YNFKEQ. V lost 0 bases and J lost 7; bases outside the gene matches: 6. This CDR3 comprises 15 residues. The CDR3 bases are TGTGCCAGCAGCCAAGAAGGACAGGGGCGCCCTGGCTACACCTTC. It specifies CASSQEGQGRPGYTF.

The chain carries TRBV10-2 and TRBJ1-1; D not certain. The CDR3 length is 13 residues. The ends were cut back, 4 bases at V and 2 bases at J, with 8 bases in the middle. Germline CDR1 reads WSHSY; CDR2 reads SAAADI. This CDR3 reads CASSGNGNTEAFF. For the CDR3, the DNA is TGCGCCAGCAGTGGCAATGGTAACACTGAAGCTTTCTTT.

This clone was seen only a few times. The CDR3 nucleotides read TGCGCCAGCAGCCAACAAACCGGGACAGGGGGCGGAAAACTGTTTTTT. Its translation is CASSQQTGTGGGKLFF. This chain links TRBV4-3 with TRBJ1-4; TRBD1 matches 12 bases. There are 16 residues in the CDR3. From germline, CDR1 is LGHNA and CDR2 YSLEER. Trimming at V came to 2 bases and at J to 10 bases, leaving 8 bases not matched to a gene.

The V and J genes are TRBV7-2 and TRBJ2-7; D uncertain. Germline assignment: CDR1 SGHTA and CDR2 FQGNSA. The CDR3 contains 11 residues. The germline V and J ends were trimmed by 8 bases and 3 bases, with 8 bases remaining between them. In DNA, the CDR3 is TGTGCCAGCGGGCAGGTCTACGAGCAGTACTTC. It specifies CASGQVYEQYF.

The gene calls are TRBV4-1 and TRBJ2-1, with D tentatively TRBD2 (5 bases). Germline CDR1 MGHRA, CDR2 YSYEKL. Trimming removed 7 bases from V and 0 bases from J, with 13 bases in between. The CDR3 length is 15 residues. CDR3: CASTPFGVSYNEQFF. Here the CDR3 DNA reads TGCGCCAGCACCCCATTCGGGGTCTCCTACAATGAGCAGTTCTTC.

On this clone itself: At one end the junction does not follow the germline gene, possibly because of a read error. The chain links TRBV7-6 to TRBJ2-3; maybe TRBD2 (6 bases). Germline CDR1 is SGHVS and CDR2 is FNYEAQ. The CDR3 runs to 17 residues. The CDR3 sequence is CASSLAPTRLSTDTQYF. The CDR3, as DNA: TGTGCCAGCAGCCTAGCGCCGACTAGACTAAGCACAGATACGCAGTATTTT.

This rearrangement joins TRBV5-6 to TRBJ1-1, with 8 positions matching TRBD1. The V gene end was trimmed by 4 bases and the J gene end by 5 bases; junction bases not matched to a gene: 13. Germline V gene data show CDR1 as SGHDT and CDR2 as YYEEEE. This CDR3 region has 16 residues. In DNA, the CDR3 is TGTGCCAGCAGCAGGCCAGCAGGGGGCGAAGGGACTGAAGCTTTCTTT. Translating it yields CASSRPAGGEGTEAFF.

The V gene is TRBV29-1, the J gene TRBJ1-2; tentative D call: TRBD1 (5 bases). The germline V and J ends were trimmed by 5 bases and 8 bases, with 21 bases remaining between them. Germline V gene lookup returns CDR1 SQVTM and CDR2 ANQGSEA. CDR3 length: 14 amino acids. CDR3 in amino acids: CSVSPPGGLSGYTF. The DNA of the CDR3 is TGCAGCGTTTCCCCCCCGGGGGGATTGAGCGGCTACACCTTC.

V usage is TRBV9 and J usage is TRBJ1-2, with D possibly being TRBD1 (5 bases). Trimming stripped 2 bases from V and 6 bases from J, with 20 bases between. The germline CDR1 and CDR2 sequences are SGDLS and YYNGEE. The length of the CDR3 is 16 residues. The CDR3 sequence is CASSVDRRGWGNGYTF. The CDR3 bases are TGTGCCAGCAGCGTCGACCGCCGGGGTTGGGGGAATGGCTACACCTTC.

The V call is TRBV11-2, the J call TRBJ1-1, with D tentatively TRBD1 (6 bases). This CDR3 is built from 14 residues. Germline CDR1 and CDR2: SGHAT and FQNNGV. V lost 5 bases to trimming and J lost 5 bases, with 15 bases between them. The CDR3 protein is CASSRRDTGTEAFF. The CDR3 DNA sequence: TGTGCCAGCAGCCGCCGGGACACCGGTACTGAAGCTTTCTTT.

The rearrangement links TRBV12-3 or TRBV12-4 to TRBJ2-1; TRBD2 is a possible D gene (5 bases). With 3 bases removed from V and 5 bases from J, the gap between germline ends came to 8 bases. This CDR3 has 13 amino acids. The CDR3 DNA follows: TGTGCCAGCAGTTTCTTGGAGGACAATGAGCAGTTCTTC. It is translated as CASSFLEDNEQFF.

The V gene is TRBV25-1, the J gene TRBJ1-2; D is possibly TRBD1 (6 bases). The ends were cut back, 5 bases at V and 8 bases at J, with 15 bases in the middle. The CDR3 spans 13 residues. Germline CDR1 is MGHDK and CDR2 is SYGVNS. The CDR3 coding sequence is TGTGCCAGCAGTCTCGGGACACGGGTGGGCTACACCTTC. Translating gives CASSLGTRVGYTF.

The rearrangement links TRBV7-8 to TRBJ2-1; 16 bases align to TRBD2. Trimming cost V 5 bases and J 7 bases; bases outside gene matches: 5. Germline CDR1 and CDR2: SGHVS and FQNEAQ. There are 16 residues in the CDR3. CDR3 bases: TGTGCCAGCAGCCTTGGGACTAGCGGGGGGGGAAATGAGCAGTTCTTC. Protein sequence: CASSLGTSGGGNEQFF.

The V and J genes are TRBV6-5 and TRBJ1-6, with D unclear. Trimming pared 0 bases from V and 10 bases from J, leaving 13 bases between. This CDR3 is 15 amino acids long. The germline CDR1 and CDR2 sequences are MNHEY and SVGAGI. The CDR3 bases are TGTGCCAGCAGTTACTCGCTGCAGATTGGATCACCCCTCCACTTT. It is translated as CASSYSLQIGSPLHF.

In nucleotides, the CDR3 is TGTGCCATCAGGCAGGGGGCCACCGGGGAGCTGTTTTTT. Translating it yields CAIRQGATGELFF. The chain couples TRBV10-3 to TRBJ2-2, with 8 bases aligning to TRBD1. Trimming took 6 bases from V and 4 from J; bases not matched to a gene: 1. The CDR3 covers 13 residues. Germline V gene lookup returns CDR1 ENHRY and CDR2 SYGVKD.